Presented here are 8 T cell receptor beta chains from one specimen sequenced in a study of shared clonotypes between healthy human individuals. Data came from immunoSEQ multiplex PCR; TCRdb stores just in-frame clones and leaves some out. The table includes some 1 million clones, about 74% detected once. The specimen sequenced was memory CD4+ T cells sorted from blood. Subset in this sample: CD45RA-negative fraction. The origin of the receptors is a man aged 18 to 30 in good health.

V usage is TRBV7-2 and J usage is TRBJ2-1, with a weak D call TRBD2 (5 bases). The V and J ends lost 0 bases and 10 bases respectively, with 13 bases between them. Germline-derived CDR1 and CDR2 are SGHTA and FQGNSA. The CDR3 covers 14 residues. The DNA for the CDR3 is TGTGCCAGCAGCTTAGCAGTTGCGACGGGGGAGCAGTTCTTC. This sequence encodes CASSLAVATGEQFF.

Turning to this clone: Other DNA sequences from this sample encode an identical CDR3 as well. V is TRBV6-1 and J is TRBJ1-6, with D possibly being TRBD1 (5 bases). CDR3 length: 15 amino acids. Germline-derived CDR1 and CDR2 are MNHNS and SASEGT. The V and J ends lost 1 base and 6 bases respectively, with 10 bases between them. The CDR3 region has the DNA TGTGCCAGCAGTGAAGGCCGGGGGGGTAATTCACCCCTCCACTTT. It encodes CASSEGRGGNSPLHF.

The chain has TRBV9 and TRBJ2-1; D gene uncertain. This CDR3 spans 14 amino acids. Germline assignment: CDR1 SGDLS and CDR2 YYNGEE. V gave up 0 bases and J gave up 9 bases, with 13 bases separating them. The chain's CDR3 is CASSVDVSWGEQFF. In DNA form, the CDR3 reads TGTGCCAGCAGCGTAGACGTTAGCTGGGGTGAGCAGTTCTTC.

The chain recombines TRBV30 with TRBJ2-5; possibly TRBD1 for D (5 bases). The CDR3 runs 13 residues. V lost 0 bases and J 4 bases, leaving 9 bases between the germline ends. Germline V gene lookup returns CDR1 GTSNPN and CDR2 SVGIG (reference sequence). CDR3 DNA: TGTGCCTGGAGTGTGAAGGGGTCAGAGACCCAGTACTTC. It translates to CAWSVKGSETQYF.

As DNA, the CDR3 is TGTGCCTGGAGCACGTCCACATATAGCAATCAGCCCCAGCATTTT. Its protein is CAWSTSTYSNQPQHF. The chain carries TRBV30 and TRBJ1-5; D unclear. The germline V and J ends were trimmed by 3 bases and 0 bases, with 12 bases remaining between them. Germline V gene lookup returns CDR1 GTSNPN and CDR2 SVGIG (reference sequence). The CDR3 sequence is 15 residues long.

The chain carries TRBV2 and TRBJ1-1, with D possibly matching TRBD1 (5 bases). V was trimmed by 7 bases and J by 1 base, leaving 10 bases between them. Germline loops: CDR1 SNHLY, CDR2 FYNNEI. The CDR3 has 13 residues. The CDR3 is CASTPTGNTEAFF. The CDR3 nucleotides are TGTGCCAGCACCCCAACAGGGAACACTGAAGCTTTCTTT.

This clone has a count of ten or more. This chain connects TRBV4-1 to TRBJ1-1; 9 bases are shared with TRBD1. The length of the CDR3 is 16 residues. V shed 2 bases, J shed 1 base, and the junction held 5 bases outside the gene matches. The germline V gene encodes CDR1 MGHRA and CDR2 YSYEKL. The CDR3 bases are TGCGCCAGCAGCCAAAATCCGGGACAGGGGAACACTGAAGCTTTCTTT. As protein: CASSQNPGQGNTEAFF.

This chain joins TRBV18 and TRBJ1-2; D possibly corresponds to TRBD1 (5 bases). CDR3 size: 13 residues. Trimming pared 6 bases from V and 4 bases from J, leaving 12 bases between. Germline V gives CDR1 KGHSH, CDR2 LQKENI. CDR3 DNA sequence: TGTGCCAGCTCTTCTGGGGACGGCTATGGCTACACCTTC. It yields the protein CASSSGDGYGYTF.